The clone carrying this T cell receptor beta chain showed up just a few times. The library had UMIs added by 3' ligation of an oligonucleotide to TCR cDNA. The trim removed 1 base at V and 0 bases at J, leaving 1 base unmatched. The V gene's germline CDR1 is SGHRS and CDR2 YFSETQ. This CDR3 has 15 residues. Amplification of ligated cDNA took four PCR rounds with SP2 and nested alpha and beta constant primers. TCRdb processed the 5' RACE reads anew with MiXCR; each CDR3 protein has one entry. The table includes tens of thousands of distinct CDR3 sequences, about 7.2% detected once. The sample is drawn from a study of naive and memory T cell subsets.

The genes are TRBV5-1 and TRBJ2-1; 7 bases are shared with TRBD2. The sequence was collected from a male donor in good health. In DNA form, the CDR3 reads TGCGCCAGCAGCTTGACGGGAGGCTCCTACAATGAGCAGTTCTTC. Its translation is CASSLTGGSYNEQFF.